This TCR beta chain was identified in a study of T cell repertoires in cytomegalovirus infection. Study details: Peptides in the study included HLA-C-restricted and HLA-B-restricted CMV epitopes. The public TCR beta signatures pointed to both CMV infection and matching HLA type. Whole-study results and caveats: Cumulative frequency of public TCR beta families picked out carriers of CMV plus the relevant HLA. It was HLA-C-restricted CMV-specific TCR beta clonotypes that dominated the response ex vivo.

V lost 7 bases to trimming and J lost 3 bases, with 10 bases between them. The CDR3 loop spans 12 amino acids. The V gene's germline CDR1 is SGHDT and CDR2 YYEEEE. On this clonotype: Its matching antigen is unknown.

One entry per CDR3 protein results from TCRdb running MiXCR on the reads. In the table there are about 830,000 distinct CDR3 sequences, approximately 29% of which are singletons. The gene calls are TRBV5-6 and TRBJ1-1; weak D call: TRBD1 (6 bases). Sequencing used cultured CD8+ T cells from PBMCs, obtained from culture after CMV antigen stimulation. This receptor was taken from a human donor in good health (CMV status not recorded). Some clones in this sample may be carry-over from other donors' samples. The CDR3 sequence is CASSDSHTEAFF. CDR3 DNA: TGTGCCAGCTCGGACAGCCACACTGAAGCTTTCTTT.